The sequence of this TCR beta chain was determined in a study of shared clonotypes between healthy human individuals. The assay used deep level. Using immunoSEQ multiplex PCR, the repertoire was profiled, and TCRdb retains in-frame clones only, with some absent. The sample has over a million clones; approximately 80% are singletons. Trimming pared 3 bases from V and 4 bases from J, leaving 12 bases between. This CDR3 spans 13 amino acids. Germline-derived CDR1 and CDR2 are GTSNPN and SVGIG (reference sequence). Sequencing was performed on memory CD4+ T cells from PBMCs. Subset defined: CD45RA-negative fraction. The receptor was isolated from a man aged 18 to 30 in good health. Some clones in this sample may be carry-over from other donors' samples. The chain uses TRBV30 and TRBJ1-1, with D hard to call. Here the CDR3 reads CAWRLQWTTEAFF. In nucleotides, the CDR3 is TGTGCCTGGAGACTACAGTGGACCACTGAAGCTTTCTTT. Based on the CDR3 plus reference TRBV30 and TRBJ1-1, the full variable domain is SQTIHQWPATLVQPVGSPLSLECTVEGTSNPNLYWYRQAAGRGLQLLFYSVGIGQISSEVPQNLSASRPQDRQFILSSKKLLLSDSGFYLCAWRLQWTTEAFFGQGTRLTVV.